This T cell receptor (beta chain) was observed in a study of T cells in Graves' hyperthyroidism and ophthalmopathy. The source of the PBMCs was around 10 ml of fresh peripheral blood. Study outcomes and limitations: Blood also showed most of the thyroid clonotypes that were expanded above 0.001.

As regards this clonotype: Its antigen is as yet unknown.

Amplified regions were TCR beta CDR3 sequences from RNA transcripts. RT-PCR in the first round (using the HTBI primer set) targeted the TCR CDR3. TCRdb used MiXCR to reprocess the multiplex PCR reads, holding one entry per CDR3 protein. The sample lists roughly 61,000 distinct CDR3 sequences, approximately 53% occurring once. In germline, CDR1 is DFQATT, CDR2 SNEGSKA (reference sequence). Trimming shortened V by 1 base and J by 5 bases, and 14 bases separated the two germline ends. CDR3 size: 14 residues. Sequenced: blood. This rearrangement joins TRBV20-1 to TRBJ2-5; D is perhaps TRBD1 or TRBD2 (5 bases each). This sequence originates from a woman in her sixties with Graves' ophthalmopathy. CDR3 residues: CSARAGTSRETQYF. In DNA, the CDR3 is TGCAGTGCTAGAGCCGGGACGTCTCGGGAGACCCAGTACTTC.